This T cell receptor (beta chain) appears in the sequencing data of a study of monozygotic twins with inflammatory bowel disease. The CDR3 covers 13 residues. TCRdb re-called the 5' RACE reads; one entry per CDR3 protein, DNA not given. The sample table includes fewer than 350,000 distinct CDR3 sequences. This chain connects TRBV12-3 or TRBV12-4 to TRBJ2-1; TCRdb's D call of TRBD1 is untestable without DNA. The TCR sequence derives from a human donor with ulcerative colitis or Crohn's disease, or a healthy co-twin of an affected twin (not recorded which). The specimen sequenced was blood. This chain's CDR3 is CASSQKGTGEQFF.